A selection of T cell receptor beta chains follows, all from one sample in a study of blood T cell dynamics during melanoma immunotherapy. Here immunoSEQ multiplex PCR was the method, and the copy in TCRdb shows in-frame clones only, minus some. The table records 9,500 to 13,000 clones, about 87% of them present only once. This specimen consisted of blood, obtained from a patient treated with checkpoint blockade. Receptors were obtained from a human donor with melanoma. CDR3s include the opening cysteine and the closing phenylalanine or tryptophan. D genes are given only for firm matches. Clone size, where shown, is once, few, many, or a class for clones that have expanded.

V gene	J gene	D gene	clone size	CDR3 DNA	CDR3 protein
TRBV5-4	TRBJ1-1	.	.	TGTGCCAGCAGCTGGGAGAGGATGAACACTGAAGCTTTCTTT	CASSWERMNTEAFF
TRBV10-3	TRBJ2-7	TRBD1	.	TGTGCCATCAGTGTAGGGACAGGGGGGTACGAGCAGTACTTC	CAISVGTGGYEQYF
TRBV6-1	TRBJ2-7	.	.	TGTGCCAGCACCGACAGCGCTCCCTACGAGCAGTACTTC	CASTDSAPYEQYF
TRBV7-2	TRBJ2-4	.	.	TGTGCCAGCAGCACCCCCCAGGGGAACATTCAGTACTTC	CASSTPQGNIQYF
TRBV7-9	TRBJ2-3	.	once	TGTGCCAGCAGCAGTGCAGATACGCAGTATTTT	CASSSADTQYF
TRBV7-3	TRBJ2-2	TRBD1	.	TGTGCCAGCAGCTTGACAGGGTCCGGGGAGCTGTTTTTT	CASSLTGSGELFF
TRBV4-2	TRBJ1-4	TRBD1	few	TGTGCCAGCAGCCAAGAACAGGGGGCCGGGGGTGAAAAACTGTTTTTT	CASSQEQGAGGEKLFF
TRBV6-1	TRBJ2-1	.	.	TGTGCCAGCAGTGAAGGCCCCAACAAGGGCTATGAGCAGTTCTTC	CASSEGPNKGYEQFF
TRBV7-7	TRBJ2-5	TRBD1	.	TGTGCCAGCAGCCCGACAGGGATGGGATCCGCCGAGACCCAGTACTTC	CASSPTGMGSAETQYF
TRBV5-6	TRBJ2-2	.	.	TGTGCCAGCAGCTTGGTACAGGGCTACGGGGAGCTGTTTTTT	CASSLVQGYGELFF
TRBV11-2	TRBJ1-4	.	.	TGTGCCAGCAGCTCCAGTGACAGGTTGTTTTTT	CASSSSDRLFF
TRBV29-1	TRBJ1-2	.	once	TGCAGCGTTGAAAGAGGTAGCAGGGGCGACTATGGCTACACCTTC	CSVERGSRGDYGYTF
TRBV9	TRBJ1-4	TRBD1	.	TGTGCCAGCAGCGCGACAGGACAGGGTTACGAAAAACTGTTTTTT	CASSATGQGYEKLFF
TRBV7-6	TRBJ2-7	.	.	TGTGCCAGCAGCCTGGGACCTAACTACGAGCAGTACTTC	CASSLGPNYEQYF
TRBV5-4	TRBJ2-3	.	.	TGTGCCAGCAGCCCCCGGGATCTATCCGGCACAGATACGCAGTATTTT	CASSPRDLSGTDTQYF
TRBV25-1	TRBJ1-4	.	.	TGTGCCAGCAGTGATGCAGCATTACTCGGGGCAACTAATGAAAAACTGTTTTTT	CASSDAALLGATNEKLFF
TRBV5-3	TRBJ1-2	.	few	TGTGCCAGAAGCGATGACCGAACGGGGGGATATGGCTACACCTTC	CARSDDRTGGYGYTF
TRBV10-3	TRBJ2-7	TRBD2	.	TGTGCCATCAGTGAACGTAGCGGGGGGCCCTACGAGCAGTACTTC	CAISERSGGPYEQYF
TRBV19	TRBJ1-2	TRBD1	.	TGTGCCAGTAGTACCCGGGACAGATTTAATGGCTACACCTTC	CASSTRDRFNGYTF
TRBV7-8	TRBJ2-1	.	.	TGTGCCAGCAGCTTATACGGTTTCGGTAAGGGTACTGGGGGTGAGCAGTTCTTC	CASSLYGFGKGTGGEQFF